This TCR beta chain was profiled in a study of cytomegalovirus exposure and HLA in healthy donors. The study, taken as a whole, reports: Judged likely to be a sequencing artifact was a cluster of highly shared sequence variants. Previous analysis showed most TCR beta V segments were productive about 90% or about 30% of the time.

The PCR ran on 60 Vbeta and 13 Jbeta primers. Assay: immunoSEQ multiplex PCR; the TCRdb copy retains only in-frame clones and omits some. Of approximately 220,000 clones listed, 60% to 80% are singletons. CDR1 and CDR2 from the germline V gene are ENHRY and SYGVKD. Losses at the gene ends were 2 bases for V and 2 bases for J; bases not matched to a gene: 1. The CDR3 is 15 residues long. Notes on this clone: Its cognate antigen is unknown.

Sequenced input: PBMCs. V is TRBV10-3 and J is TRBJ2-3; TRBD2 aligns across 10 bases. This TCR derives from a woman under 40 in good health and CMV-seronegative. The CDR3 DNA is TGTGCCATCAGTGAGACTAGCGGGGACACAGATACGCAGTATTTT. This encodes CAISETSGDTDTQYF.